This TCR beta chain stems from a study of blood T cell repertoires in COVID-19. The wider study: Sample material is recorded as cDNA or gDNA derived from T cells, B-cell-depleted T cells, or PBMCs.

Those enrolled, adults aged about 18 to 89 years, came from 20 to 25 US areas. Participant reports of clinical history set cohort assignment. Data came from immunoSEQ multiplex PCR; TCRdb stores just in-frame clones and leaves some out. The table has around 290,000 clones, approximately 91% seen once. This clone was seen once. Germline-derived CDR1 and CDR2 are SQVTM and ANQGSEA. The CDR3 has 13 amino acids. The V and J ends lost 7 bases and 7 bases, in that order; junction bases with no gene match: 7. Material for sequencing was PBMCs or T cells enriched from blood (not recorded which). The sequence was collected from a woman aged 25 to 39 who had recovered from COVID-19. This chain joins TRBV29-1 and TRBJ1-2; 12 bases match TRBD1. CDR3 DNA: TGCAGCGGGACCGGGACAGGGGGCTTTGGCTACACCTTC. Its translation: CSGTGTGGFGYTF.